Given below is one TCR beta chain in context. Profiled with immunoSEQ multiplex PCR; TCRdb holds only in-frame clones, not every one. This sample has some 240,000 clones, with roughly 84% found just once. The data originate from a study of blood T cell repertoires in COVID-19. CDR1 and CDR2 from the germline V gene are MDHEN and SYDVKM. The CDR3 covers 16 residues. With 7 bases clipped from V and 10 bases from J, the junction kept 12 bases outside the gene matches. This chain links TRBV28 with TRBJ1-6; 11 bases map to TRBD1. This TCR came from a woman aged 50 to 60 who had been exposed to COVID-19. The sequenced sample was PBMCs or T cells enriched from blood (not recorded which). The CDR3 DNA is TGTGCCAGCAACAGACCCGCCGGGACAGGGGGATCACCCCTCCACTTT. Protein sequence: CASNRPAGTGGSPLHF.